Described below is a single T cell receptor beta chain sequence and its context. In the authors' methods: Quantification of nucleated cells was approximated via reference gene primer amplification. The protocol was immunoSEQ multiplex PCR, while the TCRdb copy is restricted to in-frame clones and leaves out a portion. V and J calls and clone size are as listed in that table; D and trimming were resolved from the DNA. In the table there are over 120,000 clones, around 86% of which are singletons. The data are from a study of blood T cell repertoires in COVID-19. Whole-study context: Material from acute and convalescent COVID-19 was sourced from the United States, Italy and Spain.

Germline loops: CDR1 MNHEY, CDR2 SMNVEV (reference sequence). V lost 6 bases, J lost 1 base, and 9 bases stayed unmatched. The CDR3 has 17 amino acids. The material sequenced was peripheral blood. The chain links TRBV27 to TRBJ2-3; TRBD2 aligns across 11 bases. The clonotype was recovered from a human donor in a cohort sampled during active COVID-19. The CDR3 reads CASSTVAGGPGTDTQYF. The CDR3 region has the DNA TGTGCCAGCAGCACTGTAGCGGGAGGGCCGGGCACAGATACGCAGTATTTT.